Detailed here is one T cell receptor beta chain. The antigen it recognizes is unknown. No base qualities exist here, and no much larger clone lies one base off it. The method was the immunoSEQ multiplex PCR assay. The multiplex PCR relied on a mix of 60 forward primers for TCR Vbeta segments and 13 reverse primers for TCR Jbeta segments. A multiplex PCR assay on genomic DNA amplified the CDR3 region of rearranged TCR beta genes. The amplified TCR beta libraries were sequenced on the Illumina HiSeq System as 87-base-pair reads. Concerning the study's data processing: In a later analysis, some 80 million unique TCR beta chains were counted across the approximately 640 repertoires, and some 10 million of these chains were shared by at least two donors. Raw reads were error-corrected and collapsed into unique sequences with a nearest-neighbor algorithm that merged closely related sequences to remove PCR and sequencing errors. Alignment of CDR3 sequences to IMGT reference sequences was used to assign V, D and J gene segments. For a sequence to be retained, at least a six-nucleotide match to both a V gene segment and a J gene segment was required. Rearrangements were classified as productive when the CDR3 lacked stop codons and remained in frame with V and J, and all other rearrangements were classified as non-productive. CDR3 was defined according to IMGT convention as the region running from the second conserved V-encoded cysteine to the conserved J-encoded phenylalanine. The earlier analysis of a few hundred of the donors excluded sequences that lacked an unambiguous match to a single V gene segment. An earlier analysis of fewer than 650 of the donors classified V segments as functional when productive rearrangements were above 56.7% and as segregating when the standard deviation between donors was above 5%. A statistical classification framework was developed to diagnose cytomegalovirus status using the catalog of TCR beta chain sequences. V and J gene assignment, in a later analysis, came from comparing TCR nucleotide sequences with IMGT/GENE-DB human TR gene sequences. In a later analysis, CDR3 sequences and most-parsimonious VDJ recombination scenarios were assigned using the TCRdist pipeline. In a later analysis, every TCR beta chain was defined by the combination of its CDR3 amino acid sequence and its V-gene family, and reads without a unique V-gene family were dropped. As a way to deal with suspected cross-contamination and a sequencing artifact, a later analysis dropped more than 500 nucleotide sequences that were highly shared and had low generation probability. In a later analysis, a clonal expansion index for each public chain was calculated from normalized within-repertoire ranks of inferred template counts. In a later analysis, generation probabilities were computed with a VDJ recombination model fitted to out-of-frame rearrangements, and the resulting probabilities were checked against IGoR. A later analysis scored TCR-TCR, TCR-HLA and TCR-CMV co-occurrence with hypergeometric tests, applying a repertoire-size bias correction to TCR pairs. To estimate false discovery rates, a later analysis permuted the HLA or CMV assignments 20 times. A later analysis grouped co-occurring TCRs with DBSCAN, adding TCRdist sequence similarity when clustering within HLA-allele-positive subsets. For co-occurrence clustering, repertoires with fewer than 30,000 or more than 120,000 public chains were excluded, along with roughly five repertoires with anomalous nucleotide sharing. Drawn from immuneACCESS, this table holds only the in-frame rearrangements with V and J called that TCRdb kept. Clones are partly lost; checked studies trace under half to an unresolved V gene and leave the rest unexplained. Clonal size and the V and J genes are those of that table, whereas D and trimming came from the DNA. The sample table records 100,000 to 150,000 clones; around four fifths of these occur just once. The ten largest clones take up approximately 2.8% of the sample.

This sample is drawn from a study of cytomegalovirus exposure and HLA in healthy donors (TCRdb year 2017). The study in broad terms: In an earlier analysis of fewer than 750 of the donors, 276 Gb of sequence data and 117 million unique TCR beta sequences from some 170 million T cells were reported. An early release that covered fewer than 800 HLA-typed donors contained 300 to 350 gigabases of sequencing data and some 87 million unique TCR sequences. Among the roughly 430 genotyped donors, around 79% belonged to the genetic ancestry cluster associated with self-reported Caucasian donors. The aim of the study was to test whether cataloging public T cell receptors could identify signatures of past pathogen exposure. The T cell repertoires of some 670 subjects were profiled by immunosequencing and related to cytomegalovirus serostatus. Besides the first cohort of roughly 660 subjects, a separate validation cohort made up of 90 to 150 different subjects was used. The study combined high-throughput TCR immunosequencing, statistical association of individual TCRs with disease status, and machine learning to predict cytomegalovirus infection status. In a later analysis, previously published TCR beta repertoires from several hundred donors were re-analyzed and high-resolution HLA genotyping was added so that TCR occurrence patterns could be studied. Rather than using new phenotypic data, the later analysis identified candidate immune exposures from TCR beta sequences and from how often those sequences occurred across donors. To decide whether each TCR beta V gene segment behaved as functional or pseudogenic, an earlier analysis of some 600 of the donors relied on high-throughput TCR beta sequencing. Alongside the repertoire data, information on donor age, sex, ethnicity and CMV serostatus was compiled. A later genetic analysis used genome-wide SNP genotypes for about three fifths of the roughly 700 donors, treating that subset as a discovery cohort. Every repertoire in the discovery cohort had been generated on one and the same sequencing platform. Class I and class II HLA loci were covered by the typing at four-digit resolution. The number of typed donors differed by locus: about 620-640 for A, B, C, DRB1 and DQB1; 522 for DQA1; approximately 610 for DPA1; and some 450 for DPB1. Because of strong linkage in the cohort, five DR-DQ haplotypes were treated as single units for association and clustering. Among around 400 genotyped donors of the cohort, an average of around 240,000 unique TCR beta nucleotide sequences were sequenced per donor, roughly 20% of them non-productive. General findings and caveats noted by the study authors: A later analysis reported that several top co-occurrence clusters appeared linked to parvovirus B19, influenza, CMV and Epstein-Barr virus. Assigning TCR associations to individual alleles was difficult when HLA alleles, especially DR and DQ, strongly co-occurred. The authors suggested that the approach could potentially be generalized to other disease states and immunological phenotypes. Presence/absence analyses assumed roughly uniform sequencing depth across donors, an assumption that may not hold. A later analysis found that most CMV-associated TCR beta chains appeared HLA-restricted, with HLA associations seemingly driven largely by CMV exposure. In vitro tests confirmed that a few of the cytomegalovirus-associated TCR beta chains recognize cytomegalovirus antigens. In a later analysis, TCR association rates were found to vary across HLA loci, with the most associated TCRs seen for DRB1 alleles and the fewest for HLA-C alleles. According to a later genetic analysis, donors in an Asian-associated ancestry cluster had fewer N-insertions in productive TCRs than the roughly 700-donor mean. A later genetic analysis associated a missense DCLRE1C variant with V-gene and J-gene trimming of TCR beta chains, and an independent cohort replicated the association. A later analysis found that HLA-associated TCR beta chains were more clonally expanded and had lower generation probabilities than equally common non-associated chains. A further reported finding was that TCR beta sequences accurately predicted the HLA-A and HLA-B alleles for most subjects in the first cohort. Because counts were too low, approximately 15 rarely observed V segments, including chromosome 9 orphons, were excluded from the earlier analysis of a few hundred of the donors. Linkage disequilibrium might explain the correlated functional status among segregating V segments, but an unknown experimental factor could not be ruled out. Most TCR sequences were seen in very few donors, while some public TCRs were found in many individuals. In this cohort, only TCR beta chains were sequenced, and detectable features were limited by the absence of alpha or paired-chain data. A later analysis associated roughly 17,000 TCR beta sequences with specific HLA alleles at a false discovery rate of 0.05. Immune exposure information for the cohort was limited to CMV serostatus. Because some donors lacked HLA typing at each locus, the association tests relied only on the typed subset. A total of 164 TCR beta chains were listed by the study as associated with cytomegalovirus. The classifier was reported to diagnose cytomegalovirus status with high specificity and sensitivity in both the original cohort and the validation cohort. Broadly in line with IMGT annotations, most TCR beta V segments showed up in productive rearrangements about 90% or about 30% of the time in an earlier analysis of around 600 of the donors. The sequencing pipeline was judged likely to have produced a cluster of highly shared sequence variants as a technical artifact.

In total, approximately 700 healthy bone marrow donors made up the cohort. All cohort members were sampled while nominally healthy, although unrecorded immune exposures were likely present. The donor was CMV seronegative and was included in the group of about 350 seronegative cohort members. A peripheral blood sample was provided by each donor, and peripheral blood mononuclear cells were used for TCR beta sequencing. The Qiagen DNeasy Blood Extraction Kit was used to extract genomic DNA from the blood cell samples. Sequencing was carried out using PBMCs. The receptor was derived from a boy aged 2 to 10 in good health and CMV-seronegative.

At the DNA level, the sequence is TGTGCCAGCAGTGACGGGACATTCGGACGGTATGGCTACACCTTC. Its translation is CASSDGTFGRYGYTF. The rearranged chain carries TRBV25-1 and TRBJ1-2; perhaps TRBD1 is the D gene, with 6 bases matching. CDR1 and CDR2, looked up from the germline V gene, are MGHDK and SYGVNS. V gives up 3 bases and J gives up 5 bases, and the segment between their germline ends measures 16 bases. Inclusive of the bounding cysteine and phenylalanine, the CDR3 is 15 residues long. Only CDR3 DNA is held: 45 bases, read in frame from base 1.